The following is a TCR beta chain sequence with its context. This clonotype came up many times. Its antigen is still unknown. Within one base of it there is no much larger clone, and no base qualities were kept. cDNA was synthesized by template-switch 5'RACE using a primer carrying a 10-nucleotide random unique molecular identifier by which each TCR transcript was tagged. Every sequencing run covered 15-18 subjects and yielded more than 180 million TCR-beta sequences. Total RNA was extracted with the RNeasy kit. The KAPA Real-time Library Amplification kit was used to amplify TCR-beta VDJ regions with primers for the TCR constant region and the 5'RACE anchor. A first PCR added sample indexes and Illumina adaptors, and a second PCR then raised library yield. After Ampure bead purification, the TCR product of roughly 650 bp was size-selected on a 2% E-gel SizeSelection system. Before pooling, library quality was assessed on a Bioanalyzer, concentration was determined with Qubit, and library quantification was performed with the Kapa Library Quantification kit. An Illumina HiSeq 2500 was used to sequence the libraries paired-end at 2 x 150 bp. To increase sequence diversity, about 24-32% phiX was spiked into each library pool. Processing in the source paper ran as follows. Quality-filtered reads were processed with the UMI-based MiGEC pipeline, and over 90% of raw TCR sequences were removed by the MiGEC pipeline during error correction. VDJ genes were aligned to IMGT germline references, and clonotypes were defined by unique CDR3 amino acid sequence plus V-J genes. Clonal expansion, Shannon diversity, and CDR3 relatedness (CalcPairwiseDistances, ClusterSamples) were evaluated with VDJtools, and phylogenetic trees were built with CLCbio workbench. Using coefficient-of-variation modelling across technical triplicates, the study counted a clone as expanded if it had at least 8 unique UMIs. TCRdb reprocessing: public reads trimmed at Q25 with fastp, clones called with MiXCR, in-frame beta chains kept. Each CDR3 protein appears once, grouped with its most common genes and DNA. For this entry, the V and J calls and clone size follow TCRdb and not the study's own pipeline. The sample yields 35,000 to 45,000 distinct CDR3 sequences; around 10% were counted once. The top ten clonotypes cover about 3.9% of the sample.

V gives up 4 bases and J gives up 0 bases, and the segment between their germline ends measures 10 bases. Inclusive of the bounding cysteine and phenylalanine, the CDR3 is 15 residues long. The CDR3 DNA has 45 bases and is translated from base 1. CDR1 is given as KGHDR and CDR2 as SFDVKD, both from the germline V gene. Sorted-subset TCR libraries were prepared from fewer than 1.1 million sorted CD4+ or CD8+ T cells. PBMCs were separated from peripheral blood using Ficoll-Hypaque density gradient centrifugation and then cryopreserved in liquid nitrogen. The study also sequenced paired sorted CD4+ and CD8+ subsets from healthy controls, HAM/TSP patients and MS patients. The data were taken from a study of neurological immune-mediated disorders (dated by TCRdb to the late 2010s). Some background on the complete study: The study compared peripheral blood TCR-beta repertoires of HTLV-I-associated myelopathy (HAM/TSP) patients, multiple sclerosis patients and healthy controls using UMI-based sequencing. Alongside PBMC samples, the set of 106 TCR-beta libraries contained longitudinal samples, technical triplicates, and paired CD4+ and CD8+ T-cell subsets that had been sorted. The cohort comprised 65 to 75 subjects: approximately 15 HAM/TSP patients, 35 or so multiple sclerosis patients and approximately 20 healthy controls. Broad study findings and their caveats: No identical CDR3 amino acid sequences were found to be shared among expanded clones across subjects, suggesting that TCR-beta repertoires were private in all groups. TCR clonal expansion was highest in HAM/TSP patients and lowest in MS patients, with MS patients falling below even healthy controls.

The sample consisted of CD4+ T cells from blood. This sequence uses TRBV24-1 and TRBJ2-3; the D gene is perhaps TRBD1, on 5 matching bases. The clonotype was recovered from a woman aged 25 to 39 with HTLV-1-associated myelopathy (HAM/TSP). The DNA sequence is given as TGTGCCACCAGTGAGAACAGGCCCAGCACAGATACGCAGTATTTT. This is translated as CATSENRPSTDTQYF.